The sequence of this T cell receptor beta chain was determined in a study of T cell responses to AZD1222 COVID-19 vaccine. Generated by immunoSEQ multiplex PCR, the TCRdb table keeps only in-frame clones and is missing some. The profile shows some 180,000 clones, approximately 94% of them singletons. Germline CDR1 and CDR2: MGHRA and YSYEKL. After removal of 1 base from V and 0 bases from J, the junction contained 7 bases not matched to a gene. CDR3 length equals 17 residues. General study results and limits: Increased Spike-specific TCR breadth and depth were observed after two AZD1222 doses. There were mostly white British donors and more females than males, and clonal diversity was possibly underestimated. Regions 160-218 and 743-854 dominated among vaccine-associated CD4 TCRs spanning spike.

In this sample, this clone turned up a few times. Its antigen remains unidentified. The rearrangement uses TRBV4-1 and TRBJ2-7; 9 bases agree with TRBD2. The receptor comes from an adult who received the AZD1222 COVID-19 vaccine. The material was peripheral blood, obtained 28 days after the second AZD1222 dose. The CDR3 is CASSQGLQRGASYEQYF. The CDR3 DNA follows: TGCGCCAGCAGCCAAGGCCTTCAGCGGGGGGCCTCCTACGAGCAGTACTTC.